This TCR beta chain was identified during a study of human T cells and chemical hapten exposure. Study information: The study lasted approximately 25 weeks, and patients were dosed weekly with diphenylcyclopropenone on the scalp throughout.

The sample holds many counts of this clonotype. Trimming took off 8 bases at V and 3 bases at J, with 19 bases between the two ends. CDR3 length: 15 amino acids. TCRdb re-derived calls from the RACE reads in MiXCR, one entry per CDR3 protein. The table includes some 110,000 distinct CDR3 sequences, around 12% detected once. The time point here: pre-sensitization, week 0. Treatment indicated: therapeutic diphenylcyclopropenone sensitization with weekly scalp DPC. Material: whole blood, obtained in connection with sensitization to the hapten diphenylcyclopropenone (DPC). V usage is TRBV12-3 or TRBV12-4 and J usage is TRBJ1-1; D is possibly TRBD1 (5 bases). This clonotype was obtained from a woman aged 50 to 60 with alopecia areata. Some clones in this sample may be carry-over from other donors' samples. CDR3 in DNA: TGTGCCAGCTCCGACCCGGGGCGGGGTGACACTGAAGCTTTCTTT. This encodes CASSDPGRGDTEAFF.